Below, 28 T cell receptor beta chains from the same sample are listed, as sequenced in a study of blood T cell repertoires in COVID-19. Libraries were prepared by immunoSEQ multiplex PCR; TCRdb keeps only in-frame clonotypes and omits some of them. The sample lists roughly 140,000 clones; 65% to 85% were seen once. Sequenced input: PBMCs or T cells enriched from blood (not recorded which). These receptors were taken from a woman aged 45-60 years who had been exposed to COVID-19.

The chain links TRBV5-4 to TRBJ2-1, with 15 bases aligning to TRBD2. CDR3 size: 17 residues. In germline, CDR1 is SGHNT, CDR2 YYREEE (reference sequence). V shed 4 bases and J 4 bases; nucleotides not matched to a gene: 6. The CDR3 region is CASSPGLAGGRYNEQFF. The DNA of the CDR3 is TGTGCCAGCAGCCCTGGACTAGCGGGAGGGCGTTACAATGAGCAGTTCTTC. The variable domain in full, with the rest retrieved from reference TRBV5-4 and TRBJ2-1, is ETGVTQSPTHLIKTRGQQVTLRCSSQSGHNTVSWYQQALGQGPQFIFQYYREEENGRGNFPPRFSGLQFPNYSSELNVNALELDDSALYLCASSPGLAGGRYNEQFFGPGTRLTVL.

V and J are TRBV19 and TRBJ1-5; D call uncertain. The CDR3 extends over 13 amino acids. Per the germline V gene, CDR1 is LNHDA and CDR2 is SQIVND (reference sequence). V lost 4 bases and J 7 bases, leaving 11 bases between the germline ends. In DNA form, the CDR3 reads TGTGCCAGTAGTAGCTGGGAGGCCCAGCCCCAGCATTTT. As protein: CASSSWEAQPQHF.

The chain recombines TRBV19 with TRBJ1-5; unclear D gene. Looked up from germline, CDR1 is LNHDA and CDR2 is SQIVND (reference sequence). With 7 bases removed from V and 1 base from J, the gap between germline ends came to 14 bases. The CDR3 contains 15 residues. DNA of the CDR3: TGTGCCAGTACCCCCGACGGCGGCAGCAATCAGCCCCAGCATTTT. Translated, it gives CASTPDGGSNQPQHF.

The rearrangement links TRBV2 to TRBJ2-2, with D possibly matching TRBD2 (5 bases). This CDR3 is built from 15 residues. Per the germline V gene, CDR1 is SNHLY and CDR2 is FYNNEI. V was shortened by 8 bases and J by 0 bases, with 13 bases between the two germline ends. The CDR3, as DNA: TGTGCCAGCGTCGGAGGACCCTCGAACACCGGGGAGCTGTTTTTT. Translating it yields CASVGGPSNTGELFF.

This rearrangement joins TRBV7-3 to TRBJ2-5; tentative D call: TRBD2 (5 bases). Germline CDR1 SGHTA, CDR2 FQGTGA. V was cut by 5 bases and J by 1 base, with 11 bases left in between. The CDR3 loop spans 14 amino acids. The CDR3 protein is CASSASGAQETQYF. Written as DNA, the CDR3 is TGTGCCAGCAGCGCAAGCGGCGCCCAAGAGACCCAGTACTTC.

J is TRBJ2-5 and V is TRBV7-2; D call uncertain. This CDR3 has 12 amino acids. Germline CDR1 is SGHTA and CDR2 is FQGNSA. Trimming took 1 base from V and 7 from J, leaving 7 bases between them. CDR3 sequence reads: CASSLVGGTQYF. The CDR3, as DNA: TGTGCCAGCAGCTTAGTCGGCGGGACCCAGTACTTC.

V usage is TRBV4-1 and J usage is TRBJ2-7; 10 nucleotides match TRBD2. Germline V gene lookup returns CDR1 MGHRA and CDR2 YSYEKL. The CDR3 is made up of 15 amino acids. V gave up 4 bases and J gave up 3 bases; unmatched junction bases: 6. The CDR3 DNA reads TGCGCCAGCAGCCTGGGACTAGCGAATCTCTACGAGCAGTACTTC. This sequence encodes CASSLGLANLYEQYF.

The chain combines TRBV6-4 with TRBJ1-4; weak D call: TRBD1 (6 bases). The CDR3 loop spans 14 amino acids. Germline V gives CDR1 MRHNA, CDR2 SNTAGT. Deletions cut 5 bases from V and 8 bases from J, with 15 bases between. The CDR3 region has the DNA TGTGCCAGCAGTCCAACCGGGACAACCGAAAAACTGTTTTTT. Amino acid sequence: CASSPTGTTEKLFF.

The chain uses TRBV11-2 and TRBJ2-2; perhaps TRBD1 as D (5 bases). From germline, CDR1 is SGHAT and CDR2 FQNNGV. CDR3 length: 14 amino acids. Between the trimmed V and J ends, which lost 5 bases and 1 base, there was a span of 8 bases. As DNA, the CDR3 is TGTGCCAGCAGCGTGGGGCAGAACACCGGGGAGCTGTTTTTT. This codes for CASSVGQNTGELFF.

The chain has TRBV19 and TRBJ1-3, with unresolved D. Trimming shortened V by 8 bases and J by 9 bases, and 14 bases separated the two germline ends. The germline CDR1 and CDR2 sequences are LNHDA and SQIVND (reference sequence). This CDR3 spans 12 amino acids. The CDR3 is CASRTRVGTIYF. The DNA for the CDR3 is TGTGCCAGTCGAACGCGGGTGGGCACCATATATTTT.

The chain carries TRBV29-1 and TRBJ2-1; 8 bases align to TRBD1. Germline V CDR1 and CDR2: SQVTM, ANQGSEA. The ends lost 7 bases at V and 0 bases at J; junction bases unmatched: 8. CDR3 length equals 15 residues. CDR3: CSEVPTGASYNEQFF. DNA for the CDR3: TGCAGCGAGGTTCCGACAGGGGCCTCCTACAATGAGCAGTTCTTC.

Details on this clone: Different DNA sequences within this sample yield the same CDR3. DNA of the CDR3: TGCGCCAGCAGCCAAGCTAGCGGGGGTTACAATGAGCAGTTCTTC. It translates to CASSQASGGYNEQFF. The chain has TRBV4-3 and TRBJ2-1; the match to TRBD2 covers 10 bases. V trimming: 1 base; J trimming: 4 bases; junction bases outside the gene matches: 1. CDR1 and CDR2 (germline): LGHNA, YSLEER. This CDR3 has 15 residues.

The CDR3 spells CASRRTGGLDTEAFF. CDR3 DNA: TGCGCCAGCCGTCGGACAGGGGGCTTAGACACTGAAGCTTTCTTT. This chain uses TRBV5-1 with TRBJ1-1, with TRBD1 matching over 11 bases. The length of the CDR3 is 15 residues. In germline, CDR1 is SGHRS, CDR2 YFSETQ. Trimming removed 7 bases from V and 3 bases from J; junction bases left unmatched: 8.

The V and J genes are TRBV6-5 and TRBJ2-7; a possible D gene is TRBD2 (6 bases). The CDR3 is 13 residues long. Trimming shortened V by 6 bases and J by 2 bases, and 11 bases separated the two germline ends. Germline CDR1 is MNHEY and CDR2 is SVGAGI. The CDR3: CASRPGSPYEQYF. The CDR3 nucleotides read TGTGCCAGCAGACCCGGGAGCCCCTACGAGCAGTACTTC.

This clone was recorded once. This sequence joins TRBV23-1 and TRBJ2-7; a weak D match, TRBD2 (5 bases). TRBV23-1 belongs to the ORF category, with a function that is uncertain. V gave up 0 bases and J gave up 3 bases, with 15 bases separating them. The CDR3 has 16 residues. CDR3: CASSQSTTAIYYEQYF. The CDR3 DNA reads as TGCGCCAGCAGTCAATCGACTACAGCAATCTACTACGAGCAGTACTTC.

The chain combines TRBV29-1 with TRBJ1-1; D is unclear. V shed 3 bases and J shed 5 bases, with 10 bases lying between them. This CDR3 has 12 residues. The germline gives CDR1 SQVTM, CDR2 ANQGSEA. The CDR3 region is CSVEGRETEAFF. In nucleotides, the CDR3 is TGCAGCGTTGAGGGTCGGGAGACTGAAGCTTTCTTT. The variable domain in full, with the rest retrieved from reference TRBV29-1 and TRBJ1-1, is SAVISQKPSRDICQRGTSLTIQCQVDSQVTMMFWYRQQPGQSLTLIATANQGSEATYESGFVIDKFPISRPNLTFSTLTVSNMSPEDSSIYLCSVEGRETEAFFGQGTRLTVV.

The chain has TRBV11-2 and TRBJ2-7; TRBD2 is a possible D gene (5 bases). Trimming left V 2 bases short and J 3 bases short, with 11 bases between. This CDR3 region has 14 residues. CDR1 and CDR2 from the germline V gene are SGHAT and FQNNGV. CDR3: CASSLRDGIYEQYF. CDR3 nucleotide sequence: TGTGCCAGCAGCTTAAGAGACGGGATCTACGAGCAGTACTTC.

V gene TRBV6-5 combines with J gene TRBJ1-1; weak D call: TRBD1 (6 bases). Trimming stripped 6 bases from V and 0 bases from J, with 11 bases between. The germline V gene has CDR1 MNHEY and CDR2 SVGAGI. The CDR3 covers 14 residues. The DNA of the CDR3 is TGTGCCAGCAGCCGGGACACTATGAACACTGAAGCTTTCTTT. Its translation is CASSRDTMNTEAFF.

The V and J genes are TRBV30 and TRBJ2-7; 11 bases agree with TRBD2. This CDR3 is built from 14 residues. The J segment lost 5 bases and the V segment lost 2 bases, leaving 5 bases of the junction unmatched. Germline V gives CDR1 GTSNPN, CDR2 SVGIG (reference sequence). The CDR3 sequence: CAWSTSGRSNEQYF. The CDR3, as DNA: TGTGCCTGGAGTACTAGCGGGAGAAGTAACGAGCAGTACTTC.

CDR3 region: CASSSIRTGSEGANVLTF. CDR3 sequence (DNA): TGTGCCAGCAGCTCGATTCGGACAGGGAGTGAGGGGGCCAACGTCCTGACTTTC. The chain combines TRBV11-2 with TRBJ2-6; 8 positions agree with TRBD1. V was clipped by 4 bases and J by 4 bases; unmatched bases: 12. The germline V gene has CDR1 SGHAT and CDR2 FQNNGV. The CDR3 length is 18 residues.

V usage is TRBV5-4 and J usage is TRBJ1-2, with D unresolved. The CDR3 has 14 residues. V gave up 0 bases and J gave up 4 bases, with 10 bases separating them. In germline, CDR1 is SGHNT, CDR2 YYREEE (reference sequence). CDR3 nucleotide sequence: TGTGCCAGCAGCTTGGCGTACGAGGGCTATGGCTACACCTTC. The encoded protein is CASSLAYEGYGYTF.

This clone was seen a handful of times. The CDR3 nucleotides read TGCGCCAGCAGCCAAGCGGCTAGCACCTACGAGCAGTACTTC. Translating it yields CASSQAASTYEQYF. The rearrangement uses TRBV4-1 and TRBJ2-7, with D tentatively TRBD2 (5 bases). This CDR3 region has 14 residues. The germline V gene has CDR1 MGHRA and CDR2 YSYEKL. Deletions cut 1 base from V and 2 bases from J, with 9 bases between.

The rearrangement uses TRBV24-1 and TRBJ1-2; D is unresolved. Germline lookup yields CDR1 KGHDR and CDR2 SFDVKD. The CDR3 has 15 residues. With 7 bases removed from V and 8 bases from J, the gap between germline ends came to 22 bases. The CDR3 bases are TGTGCCACCAGCCGAGACCCACAGTTGGGTTTGGGCTACACCTTC. Protein sequence: CATSRDPQLGLGYTF.

The chain employs TRBV10-3 and TRBJ2-3; 7 bases align to TRBD2. The CDR3 totals 14 residues. J was trimmed by 9 bases and V by 0 bases; bases with no gene match: 6. Germline CDR1 reads ENHRY; CDR2 reads SYGVKD. DNA for the CDR3: TGTGCCATCAGTGAGTCTCTACTGCGGGGGACGCAGTATTTT. Translation gives CAISESLLRGTQYF.

This rearrangement joins TRBV10-1 to TRBJ2-1; D might be TRBD1 (6 bases). Per the germline V gene, CDR1 is WNHNN and CDR2 is SYGVQD (reference sequence). V lost 4 bases and J lost 5, with 15 bases in between. The CDR3 covers 15 residues. CDR3 in DNA: TGCGCCAGCAGTGGTCGGCCCGAGGGGGACAATGAGCAGTTCTTC. It specifies CASSGRPEGDNEQFF.

This chain connects TRBV9 to TRBJ1-3; TRBD1 matches at 9 bases. Germline V gene sequence: CDR1 SGDLS, CDR2 YYNGEE. The CDR3 runs 16 residues. The ends lost 4 bases at V and 0 bases at J; junction bases unmatched: 5. The CDR3 nucleotides are TGTGCCAGCAGCCCTCCGGGACAGGGCTCTGGAAACACCATATATTTT. Its translation is CASSPPGQGSGNTIYF.

This clone has only a few counts. The rearrangement links TRBV2 to TRBJ2-5; unclear D gene. The CDR3 spans 11 residues. V shed 6 bases and J shed 5 bases, with 7 bases lying between them. Germline V gene lookup returns CDR1 SNHLY and CDR2 FYNNEI. The CDR3 bases are TGTGCCAGCAGGGCAGGCGAGACCCAGTACTTC. Residues: CASRAGETQYF.

The chain links TRBV5-1 to TRBJ2-3; the match to TRBD1 covers 11 bases. CDR1 SGHRS and CDR2 YFSETQ come from the germline V gene. V lost 3 bases to trimming and J lost 6 bases; unmatched junction nucleotides: 9. The CDR3 extends over 16 amino acids. CDR3 coding DNA: TGCGCCAGCAGCTCCGGACAGGGGGCTCTTTTGGATACGCAGTATTTT. Its translation is CASSSGQGALLDTQYF.